This T cell receptor (beta chain) is drawn from a study of cytomegalovirus exposure and HLA in healthy donors. Findings and limits, study-wide: Most TCRs appeared rarely, but some public TCRs recurred in many donors.

In regard to this clone: Its antigen is as yet unknown.

PCR used 60 Vbeta primers and 13 Jbeta primers. TCRdb's copy holds only in-frame clones and misses some; the assay was immunoSEQ multiplex PCR. The listing contains around 200,000 clones. This CDR3 comprises 14 residues. Germline V gives CDR1 SGHDT, CDR2 YYEEEE. Unmatched junction bases numbered 0, after V lost 3 bases and J lost 4 bases. The sequenced material came from PBMCs. The chain carries TRBV5-6 and TRBJ2-3, with 12 positions matching TRBD2. This clonotype was sampled from a girl aged 2 to 9 in good health and CMV-seropositive. In DNA form, the CDR3 reads TGTGCCAGCAGCTCTAGCGGGAGGGCAGATACGCAGTATTTT. Amino acids: CASSSSGRADTQYF. Full variable domain (rest looked up from reference TRBV5-6 and TRBJ2-3): DAGVTQSPTHLIKTRGQQVTLRCSPKSGHDTVSWYQQALGQGPQFIFQYYEEEERQRGNFPDRFSGHQFPNYSSELNVNALLLGDSALYLCASSSSGRADTQYFGPGTRLTVL.